These T cell receptor beta chains were read from a single sample in a study of T-cell reconstitution after alpha-beta-depleted transplantation in children. TCRdb called the PCR reads again in MiXCR, with one record for every CDR3 protein. The sample consists of about 640,000 distinct CDR3 sequences, around 17% of them appearing once. The sequences come from PBMCs from the stem cell graft donor, collected from the stem cell graft. These receptors were taken from a human donor who donated a stem cell graft to a child with acute myeloid leukemia. The CDR3 runs from the conserved cysteine through the conserved F or W. D genes are given only for firm matches. Size is omitted from some rows. Given values are once, few, many or a class for expanded clones.

d_call: TRBD2; j_call: TRBJ2-3; clone_size: .; v_call: TRBV28; cdr3_nt: TGTGCCAGCACTTTAGCGGGGGGCACAGATACGCAGTATTTT; cdr3_aa: CASTLAGGTDTQYF
d_call: TRBD1; j_call: TRBJ1-1; clone_size: .; v_call: TRBV6-5; cdr3_nt: TGTGCCAGCAGTCTACAGGGGGCGGTCCACACTGAAGCTTTCTTT; cdr3_aa: CASSLQGAVHTEAFF
d_call: TRBD2; j_call: TRBJ2-3; clone_size: many; v_call: TRBV20-1; cdr3_nt: TGCAGTGCTAATAGCGGGGGAATCGGAGATACGCAGTATTTT; cdr3_aa: CSANSGGIGDTQYF
d_call: .; j_call: TRBJ1-5; clone_size: few; v_call: TRBV7-9; cdr3_nt: TGTGCCAGCAGCTGGGACGGTTCCCAGCCCCAGCATTTT; cdr3_aa: CASSWDGSQPQHF
d_call: .; j_call: TRBJ1-2; clone_size: few; v_call: TRBV9; cdr3_nt: TGTGCCAGCAGCGCCGGGACCGGTCAGCGGGCTGGCTACACCTTC; cdr3_aa: CASSAGTGQRAGYTF
d_call: .; j_call: TRBJ2-2; clone_size: many; v_call: TRBV29-1; cdr3_nt: TGCAGCGGTGGGGGGCAGAACACCGGGGAGCTGTTTTTT; cdr3_aa: CSGGGQNTGELFF
d_call: .; j_call: TRBJ2-2; clone_size: many; v_call: TRBV20-1; cdr3_nt: TGCAGTGCTCACAACAGGAACACCGGGGAGCTGTTTTTT; cdr3_aa: CSAHNRNTGELFF
d_call: .; j_call: TRBJ1-3; clone_size: many; v_call: TRBV7-2; cdr3_nt: TGTGCCAGCAGCTTACAGACAGGCTCTGGAAACACCATATATTTT; cdr3_aa: CASSLQTGSGNTIYF
d_call: TRBD2; j_call: TRBJ2-1; clone_size: .; v_call: TRBV20-1; cdr3_nt: TGCAGTGCTCCGCTAGCGGGGGGGCGGAATGAGCAGTTCTTC; cdr3_aa: CSAPLAGGRNEQFF
d_call: .; j_call: TRBJ1-2; clone_size: .; v_call: TRBV5-5; cdr3_nt: TGTGCCAGCAGCTTGATCGGGACCGGGACCCGGCGCTACACCTTC; cdr3_aa: CASSLIGTGTRRYTF
d_call: TRBD2; j_call: TRBJ2-1; clone_size: .; v_call: TRBV7-9; cdr3_nt: TGTGCCAGCAGCTTATTAGGGGAGGGTGAGCAGTTCTTC; cdr3_aa: CASSLLGEGEQFF
d_call: TRBD2; j_call: TRBJ2-3; clone_size: .; v_call: TRBV7-2; cdr3_nt: TGTGCCAGCAGCCCTCGAGCTAGCGGGGCCACAGATACGCAGTATTTT; cdr3_aa: CASSPRASGATDTQYF
d_call: .; j_call: TRBJ1-6; clone_size: .; v_call: TRBV7-2; cdr3_nt: TGTGCCAGCAGCTTGGCAGGGGCCCATAATTCACCCCTCCACTTT; cdr3_aa: CASSLAGAHNSPLHF
d_call: .; j_call: TRBJ2-5; clone_size: many; v_call: TRBV5-6; cdr3_nt: TGTGCCAGCAGCTTGGTGACAGGGCGGGGAGAGACCCAGTACTTC; cdr3_aa: CASSLVTGRGETQYF
d_call: .; j_call: TRBJ1-4; clone_size: .; v_call: TRBV6-1; cdr3_nt: TGTGCCAGCAGTGAAGAACGGGGTAATGAAAAACTGTTTTTT; cdr3_aa: CASSEERGNEKLFF
d_call: TRBD1; j_call: TRBJ1-6; clone_size: few; v_call: TRBV5-1; cdr3_nt: TGCGCCAGCAGCAGGGACAGGGCGAATAATTCACCCCTCCACTTT; cdr3_aa: CASSRDRANNSPLHF
d_call: .; j_call: TRBJ1-5; clone_size: many; v_call: TRBV20-1; cdr3_nt: TGCAGTGCTAGAGATCGAGGGCAGGCCCAAAGGCCCCAGCATTTT; cdr3_aa: CSARDRGQAQRPQHF
d_call: .; j_call: TRBJ1-6; clone_size: .; v_call: TRBV19; cdr3_nt: TGTGCCAGTAGTGGTCCTAGGGGGAATTCACCCCTCCACTTT; cdr3_aa: CASSGPRGNSPLHF
d_call: TRBD1; j_call: TRBJ1-1; clone_size: few; v_call: TRBV4-3; cdr3_nt: TGCGCCAGCAGCCAAGCCCTGGGACAGGGTATTCCTGAAGCTTTCTTT; cdr3_aa: CASSQALGQGIPEAFF
d_call: .; j_call: TRBJ2-5; clone_size: few; v_call: TRBV7-2; cdr3_nt: TGTGCCAGCAGCCGCTCGACAGAAGAGACCCAGTACTTC; cdr3_aa: CASSRSTEETQYF
d_call: .; j_call: TRBJ2-7; clone_size: .; v_call: TRBV7-7; cdr3_nt: TGTGCCAGCAGCTTAGACAGGGACTACGAGCTGTACTTC; cdr3_aa: CASSLDRDYELYF
d_call: .; j_call: TRBJ2-3; clone_size: few; v_call: TRBV21-1; cdr3_nt: TGTGCCAGCAGCAAAAATGGCAGAGCAAGACTAGGGGCGGCAGATACGCAGTATTTT; cdr3_aa: CASSKNGRARLGAADTQYF
d_call: .; j_call: TRBJ2-3; clone_size: .; v_call: TRBV6-4; cdr3_nt: TGTGCCAGCAGTGACCGGGACCGCACAGATACGCAGTATTTT; cdr3_aa: CASSDRDRTDTQYF
d_call: .; j_call: TRBJ2-2; clone_size: .; v_call: TRBV6-2/TRBV6-3; cdr3_nt: TGTGCCAGCAGTTACCCTCGGGACCTACCGAACACCGGGGAGCTGTTTTTT; cdr3_aa: CASSYPRDLPNTGELFF
d_call: .; j_call: TRBJ1-3; clone_size: many; v_call: TRBV4-3; cdr3_nt: TGCGCCAGCAGCCAAACAGGGCCGGGAAACACCATATATTTT; cdr3_aa: CASSQTGPGNTIYF
d_call: .; j_call: TRBJ1-2; clone_size: many; v_call: TRBV29-1; cdr3_nt: TGCAGCGTTACGAGCGTTACGCAGCGCTCCTATGGCTACACCTTC; cdr3_aa: CSVTSVTQRSYGYTF
d_call: .; j_call: TRBJ1-6; clone_size: .; v_call: TRBV28; cdr3_nt: TGTGCCAGCACCAATCAGGGAAGGGAAAGGTCACCCCTCCACTTT; cdr3_aa: CASTNQGRERSPLHF
d_call: .; j_call: TRBJ2-1; clone_size: .; v_call: TRBV12-3/TRBV12-4; cdr3_nt: TGTGCCAGCAGACCCGGGGCAAATGAGCAGTTCTTC; cdr3_aa: CASRPGANEQFF
d_call: .; j_call: TRBJ2-7; clone_size: .; v_call: TRBV7-9; cdr3_nt: TGTGCCAGCAGCTTGCCAGGCGCCCGGATCTACGAGCAGTACTTC; cdr3_aa: CASSLPGARIYEQYF
d_call: .; j_call: TRBJ2-1; clone_size: .; v_call: TRBV10-1; cdr3_nt: TGCGCCAGCAGTGCGCGACGGGAGCAGTTCTTC; cdr3_aa: CASSARREQFF
d_call: .; j_call: TRBJ2-1; clone_size: .; v_call: TRBV12-3/TRBV12-4; cdr3_nt: TGTGCCAGCAGTACCCCCCCCGGACAGACTCGGAACAATGAGCAGTTCTTC; cdr3_aa: CASSTPPGQTRNNEQFF
d_call: .; j_call: TRBJ2-1; clone_size: many; v_call: TRBV5-5; cdr3_nt: TGTGCCAGCAGGGGGCGGGGACGGACCCACAATGAGCAGTTCTTC; cdr3_aa: CASRGRGRTHNEQFF
d_call: TRBD1; j_call: TRBJ2-5; clone_size: .; v_call: TRBV29-1; cdr3_nt: TGCAGCGCCCTGGGACAGTCCCAAGAGACCCAGTACTTC; cdr3_aa: CSALGQSQETQYF
d_call: .; j_call: TRBJ1-1; clone_size: many; v_call: TRBV29-1; cdr3_nt: TGCAGCGTTGAAGATGGCCTCGGCACTGAAGCTTTCTTT; cdr3_aa: CSVEDGLGTEAFF
d_call: TRBD1; j_call: TRBJ1-5; clone_size: once; v_call: TRBV11-2; cdr3_nt: TGTGCCAGCAGCTCGGGACAGGGGGCCCGAAATCAGCCCCAGCATTTT; cdr3_aa: CASSSGQGARNQPQHF
d_call: .; j_call: TRBJ2-5; clone_size: .; v_call: TRBV5-1; cdr3_nt: TGCGCCAGCAGCTTGGCCGGGGAGTACCAAGAGACCCAGTACTTC; cdr3_aa: CASSLAGEYQETQYF
d_call: .; j_call: TRBJ1-1; clone_size: .; v_call: TRBV15; cdr3_nt: TGTGCCACCAGGGCCGGGGGGGTTGGGGCTTTCTTT; cdr3_aa: CATRAGGVGAFF
d_call: .; j_call: TRBJ2-7; clone_size: .; v_call: TRBV7-2; cdr3_nt: TGTGCCAGCAGCTCCCAGGACGGCCGGAAGCAGTACTTC; cdr3_aa: CASSSQDGRKQYF
d_call: .; j_call: TRBJ2-1; clone_size: .; v_call: TRBV27; cdr3_nt: TGTGCCAGTATGACAGACGACAATGAGCAGTTCTTC; cdr3_aa: CASMTDDNEQFF
d_call: TRBD1; j_call: TRBJ1-6; clone_size: .; v_call: TRBV7-2; cdr3_nt: TGTGCCAGCAGCGAAGGGACAGGAAGAGGATCACCCCTCCACTTT; cdr3_aa: CASSEGTGRGSPLHF
d_call: .; j_call: TRBJ2-5; clone_size: many; v_call: TRBV20-1; cdr3_nt: TGCAGTGCTAGAGAATTAGGGGTGCTGTACCAAGAGACCCAGTACTTC; cdr3_aa: CSARELGVLYQETQYF
d_call: TRBD2; j_call: TRBJ2-3; clone_size: .; v_call: TRBV28; cdr3_nt: TGTGCCAGCAGCCGACCGAGCGGGGGGGAGAACCCTAGCACAGATACGCAGTATTTT; cdr3_aa: CASSRPSGGENPSTDTQYF
d_call: .; j_call: TRBJ2-3; clone_size: .; v_call: TRBV12-3/TRBV12-4; cdr3_nt: TGTGCCAGCACCAAACGGACAGATAGCACAGATACGCAGTATTTT; cdr3_aa: CASTKRTDSTDTQYF